The clone carrying this T cell receptor (beta chain) has a count of ten or more. The sample belongs to a study of blood T cells in healthy people across ages. Germline-derived CDR1 and CDR2 are SGHRS and YFSETQ. This CDR3 comprises 18 residues. V lost 0 bases to trimming and J lost 0 bases; unmatched junction nucleotides: 6. Through a sample-barcoded 5' primer and a J-beta primer mix, a second PCR was run for about 6 to 12 cycles. TCRdb re-analysed the 5' RACE reads in MiXCR, keeping a single row per CDR3 protein. Of roughly 680,000 distinct CDR3 sequences in the sample, approximately 21% were seen once. RNA extraction gave at least 5 micrograms of total RNA per sample.

The sequenced sample consisted of blood. The receptor was derived from an older man in good health. This rearrangement joins TRBV5-1 to TRBJ2-1; 10 bases are shared with TRBD2. CDR3 sequence reads: CASSLAPSGGSSYNEQFF. The CDR3 nucleotides read TGCGCCAGCAGCTTGGCCCCTAGCGGGGGAAGCTCCTACAATGAGCAGTTCTTC. Full variable domain (outside the CDR3, taken from reference TRBV5-1 and TRBJ2-1): KAGVTQTPRYLIKTRGQQVTLSCSPISGHRSVSWYQQTPGQGLQFLFEYFSETQRNKGNFPGRFSGRQFSNSRSEMNVSTLELGDSALYLCASSLAPSGGSSYNEQFFGPGTRLTVL.